This is a list of T cell receptor beta chains from one sample in a study of human thymus T cells. The assay was immunoSEQ multiplex PCR, and TCRdb's table has in-frame clones only and misses some. Here the sample spans tens of thousands of clones, 90% to 97% being singletons. Sequences were obtained from thymus tissue. All receptors derive from a boy under two years old with a congenital heart defect but otherwise immunologically healthy. Each CDR3 is given with its conserved first and last residue. The order of the fields is V gene, J gene, D gene, CDR3 DNA, CDR3 protein. D genes are given only for firm matches.

V: TRBV7-9; J: TRBJ2-7; D: TRBD2; DNA: TGTGCCAGCAGCCGAGACGGGACTAGCGGGGGACCCATGACTGACGAGCAGTACTTC; CDR3: CASSRDGTSGGPMTDEQYF
V: TRBV7-9; J: TRBJ2-1; D: TRBD2; DNA: TGTGCCAGCAGCTTCCGACTGACTAGCGGGAGGGCAAATGAGCAGTTCTTC; CDR3: CASSFRLTSGRANEQFF
V: TRBV5-5; J: TRBJ1-5; D: NA; DNA: TGTGCCAGCAGCTTGGGAGGTACAGGGACAAAGCCCCAGCATTTT; CDR3: CASSLGGTGTKPQHF
V: TRBV9; J: TRBJ2-2; D: NA; DNA: TGTGCCAGCAGCTCTACTCCCGTCGGGGAGCTGTTTTTT; CDR3: CASSSTPVGELFF
V: TRBV20-1; J: TRBJ2-5; D: NA; DNA: TGCAGTGGGGGCCCTCAAGAGACCCAGTACTTC; CDR3: CSGGPQETQYF
V: TRBV19; J: TRBJ1-4; D: NA; DNA: TGTGCCAGTAGGGTGGGAGGCCTTAATGAAAAACTGTTTTTT; CDR3: CASRVGGLNEKLFF
V: TRBV19; J: TRBJ2-7; D: TRBD1; DNA: TGTGCCAGTAGTGCTGAGGCCACCGGGACAGAAAACTCCTACGAGCAGTACTTC; CDR3: CASSAEATGTENSYEQYF
V: TRBV30; J: TRBJ1-2; D: NA; DNA: TGTGCCTGGAGCAGGCCGGGGATGGATGGCTACACCTTC; CDR3: CAWSRPGMDGYTF
V: TRBV7-7; J: TRBJ1-2; D: TRBD1; DNA: TGTGCTAGCAGCTTGGGGACAGGGCGCTATGGCTACACCTTC; CDR3: CASSLGTGRYGYTF
V: TRBV7-9; J: TRBJ2-1; D: NA; DNA: TGTGCCAGCAGCCCCCACGGGGACAACTACAATGAGCAGTTCTTC; CDR3: CASSPHGDNYNEQFF
V: TRBV5-1; J: TRBJ2-1; D: TRBD1; DNA: TGCGCCAGCAGCTCAGCACCGGGACAGAGCAATGAGCAGTTCTTC; CDR3: CASSSAPGQSNEQFF
V: TRBV28; J: TRBJ2-1; D: TRBD2; DNA: TGTGCCAGCAGTCCCCCACCTAGCGGGAGAGGGTGTGAGCAGTTCTTC; CDR3: CASSPPPSGRGCEQFF
V: TRBV4-1; J: TRBJ1-1; D: NA; DNA: TGCGCCAGCAGCCAAGACAGGGTAAACACTGAAGCTTTCTTT; CDR3: CASSQDRVNTEAFF
V: TRBV20-1; J: TRBJ1-1; D: NA; DNA: TGCAGTGCTATTGGGCATGAAGCTTTCTTT; CDR3: CSAIGHEAFF